The 22 T cell receptor beta chains below all came from one sample that was sequenced in a study of cytomegalovirus exposure and HLA in healthy donors. Sequenced by immunoSEQ multiplex PCR; TCRdb stores in-frame clones only, minus some. The data hold more than 65,000 clones, with 85% to 95% observed a single time. Source material: PBMCs. These receptors came from a man between 18 and 29 years old in good health and CMV-seronegative.

The chain carries TRBV25-1 and TRBJ2-1; TRBD2 matches 7 bases. Germline V gene data show CDR1 as MGHDK and CDR2 as SYGVNS. This CDR3 has 15 residues. The trim removed 1 base at V and 0 bases at J, leaving 0 bases unmatched. This CDR3 reads CASSEWTSSYNEQFF. In nucleotides, the CDR3 is TGTGCCAGCAGTGAATGGACTAGCTCCTACAATGAGCAGTTCTTC. The full variable domain, with the rest looked up from reference TRBV25-1 and TRBJ2-1, is EADIYQTPRYLVIGTGKKITLECSQTMGHDKMYWYQQDPGMELHLIHYSYGVNSTEKGDLSSESTVSRIRTEHFPLTLESARPSHTSQYLCASSEWTSSYNEQFFGPGTRLTVL.

This chain uses TRBV5-8 with TRBJ2-3, with 11 nucleotides matching TRBD2. The CDR3 is 16 residues long. V trimming: 3 bases; J trimming: 2 bases; junction bases outside the gene matches: 5. The V gene's germline CDR1 is SGHTS and CDR2 YDEGEE. The CDR3 loop reads CASSSRLAGITDTQYF. DNA for the CDR3: TGTGCCAGCAGCTCCCGACTAGCGGGGATCACAGATACGCAGTATTTT.

This clone has just one count. CDR3 DNA sequence: TGTGCCTGGAGTAGGGGCATAAAAGAGACCCAGTACTTC. Encoded protein: CAWSRGIKETQYF. The chain employs TRBV30 and TRBJ2-5; D may be TRBD1 (5 bases). Trimming removed 2 bases at V and 3 bases at J, with 10 bases between. Per the germline V gene, CDR1 is GTSNPN and CDR2 is SVGIG (reference sequence). This CDR3 is 13 amino acids long.

The chain combines TRBV5-1 with TRBJ2-5; perhaps TRBD2 as D (5 bases). The V gene's germline CDR1 is SGHRS and CDR2 YFSETQ. Deletions cut 0 bases from V and 4 bases from J, with 22 bases between. The CDR3 runs 18 residues. CDR3 nucleotides: TGCGCCAGCAGCTTGGGAATAACGAGACCCTTAGGAGGAGAGACCCAGTACTTC. Translation: CASSLGITRPLGGETQYF.

The chain is built from TRBV28 and TRBJ1-2; maybe TRBD1 (5 bases). The CDR3 loop spans 11 amino acids. Trimming left V 6 bases short and J 3 bases short, with 5 bases between. CDR1 is MDHEN, CDR2 SYDVKM, per germline. The CDR3 coding sequence is TGTGCCAGCAGACAGGACTATGGCTACACCTTC. Translation: CASRQDYGYTF.

V is TRBV7-9 and J is TRBJ2-7; 10 bases agree with TRBD1. The CDR3 spans 14 residues. V lost 5 bases to trimming and J lost 2 bases; unmatched junction nucleotides: 3. Germline values: CDR1 SEHNR, CDR2 FQNEAQ (reference sequence). This CDR3 reads CASSRQGAPYEQYF. The DNA for the CDR3 is TGTGCCAGCAGCCGACAGGGGGCGCCCTACGAGCAGTACTTC.

The chain couples TRBV10-3 to TRBJ2-2, with D perhaps matching TRBD2 (6 bases). Looked up from germline, CDR1 is ENHRY and CDR2 is SYGVKD. The CDR3 loop spans 15 amino acids. Trimming shortened V by 10 bases and J by 6 bases, and 21 bases separated the two germline ends. CDR3 bases: TGTGCCACCGCACATGACAGACTAGGGTCCGGGGAGCTGTTTTTT. It encodes CATAHDRLGSGELFF.

The chain has TRBV18 and TRBJ1-2, with D uncertain. This CDR3 has 14 residues. Germline CDR1 reads KGHSH; CDR2 reads LQKENI. V was pared by 2 bases and J by 0 bases, with 7 bases between. CDR3 nucleotides: TGTGCCAGCTCACCAGAGGGAGCTAACTATGGCTACACCTTC. It yields the protein CASSPEGANYGYTF.

The V and J genes are TRBV4-1 and TRBJ1-1; 7 bases line up with TRBD1. Trimming cost V 3 bases and J 2 bases; bases outside gene matches: 3. There are 14 residues in the CDR3. The germline CDR1 and CDR2 sequences are MGHRA and YSYEKL. The CDR3 DNA reads as TGCGCCAGCAGCCAGGGACAGACCAACACTGAAGCTTTCTTT. Translating it yields CASSQGQTNTEAFF.

The V and J genes are TRBV6-6 and TRBJ1-2, with 7 bases matching TRBD1. Losses at the gene ends were 6 bases for V and 4 bases for J; bases not matched to a gene: 14. CDR1 MNHNY and CDR2 SVGAGI come from the germline V gene (reference sequence). The CDR3 loop spans 16 amino acids. In DNA form, the CDR3 reads TGTGCCAGCAGATTCATGACAGGGTTCGGATTCTATGGCTACACCTTC. Its translation is CASRFMTGFGFYGYTF.

V and J are TRBV5-4 and TRBJ2-1, with TRBD2 identical over 7 bases. V dropped 4 bases and J dropped 0; count of bases not matched to a gene: 7. Germline values: CDR1 SGHNT, CDR2 YYREEE (reference sequence). The CDR3 runs to 16 residues. CDR3 DNA: TGTGCCAGCAGCACGGGAGCGGGACTCTCCTACAATGAGCAGTTCTTC. This encodes CASSTGAGLSYNEQFF.

The rearrangement joins TRBV13 to TRBJ2-2; weak D call: TRBD2 (5 bases). The CDR3 has 15 amino acids. Looked up from germline, CDR1 is PRHDT and CDR2 is FYEKMQ (reference sequence). V lost 5 bases, J lost 1 base, and 11 bases lay in between. The chain's CDR3 is CASSRWAGNTGELFF. The CDR3 bases are TGTGCCAGCAGCCGTTGGGCGGGGAACACCGGGGAGCTGTTTTTT.

The V and J genes are TRBV10-2 and TRBJ2-3; D is unclear. Between the trimmed V and J ends, which lost 7 bases and 0 bases, there was a span of 5 bases. CDR1 is WSHSY, CDR2 SAAADI, per germline. CDR3 size: 12 residues. Written as DNA, the CDR3 is TGCGCCAGCACCGGGAGCACAGATACGCAGTATTTT. It translates to CASTGSTDTQYF.

The V and J genes are TRBV6-1 and TRBJ2-7, with D possibly TRBD2 on 5 matching bases. This CDR3 comprises 14 residues. V was clipped by 4 bases and J by 2 bases, with 12 bases between them. Germline V lookup: CDR1 MNHNS, CDR2 SASEGT. DNA for the CDR3: TGTGCCAGCAGTGTTTCAGCTAGCCCCTACGAGCAGTACTTC. The encoded protein is CASSVSASPYEQYF.

This clone was picked up a small number of times. The genes are TRBV7-9 and TRBJ1-1; D is undetermined. The CDR3 runs 15 residues. With 5 bases removed from V and 1 base from J, the gap between germline ends came to 14 bases. Germline V gene sequence: CDR1 SEHNR, CDR2 FQNEAQ (reference sequence). The CDR3 nucleotides read TGTGCCAGCAGCCCACGGGGTACACCGAACACTGAAGCTTTCTTT. Translating gives CASSPRGTPNTEAFF.

The chain combines TRBV5-1 with TRBJ2-1, with 11 bases identical to TRBD2. The CDR3 has 16 amino acids. Germline CDR1 is SGHRS and CDR2 is YFSETQ. V gave up 3 bases and J gave up 9 bases; unmatched junction bases: 11. The CDR3 sequence is CASSSIIAGGRGEQFF. DNA of the CDR3: TGCGCCAGCAGCTCCATTATAGCGGGAGGGCGGGGTGAGCAGTTCTTC. Supplemented by reference TRBV5-1 and TRBJ2-1, the full variable domain reads KAGVTQTPRYLIKTRGQQVTLSCSPISGHRSVSWYQQTPGQGLQFLFEYFSETQRNKGNFPGRFSGRQFSNSRSEMNVSTLELGDSALYLCASSSIIAGGRGEQFFGPGTRLTVL.

CDR3 in amino acids: CASSFPTGITYNSPLHF. In DNA form, the CDR3 reads TGTGCCAGCAGCTTCCCGACAGGGATCACCTATAATTCACCCCTCCACTTT. This sequence joins TRBV7-2 and TRBJ1-6; 7 bases are a match to TRBD1. V was clipped by 3 bases and J by 2 bases; unmatched bases: 7. From germline, CDR1 is SGHTA and CDR2 FQGNSA. The CDR3 has 17 amino acids.

The V gene is TRBV5-4, the J gene TRBJ2-7; weak D call: TRBD1 (5 bases). The germline V gene encodes CDR1 SGHNT and CDR2 YYREEE (reference sequence). This CDR3 is built from 14 residues. The V end was cut by 2 bases, the J end by 5 bases, with 14 bases between. The CDR3 bases are TGTGCCAGCAGCTTTCAGGGAACTTCCCACGAGCAGTACTTC. Translated: CASSFQGTSHEQYF.

There are a few counts of this clone. J is TRBJ1-1 and V is TRBV6-5; 9 positions match TRBD1. Germline V gene data show CDR1 as MNHEY and CDR2 as SVGAGI. V dropped 0 bases and J dropped 4; count of bases not matched to a gene: 3. The CDR3 runs to 15 residues. Here the CDR3 reads CASSYSPDRGTEAFF. The CDR3 coding sequence is TGTGCCAGCAGTTACTCACCGGACAGGGGCACTGAAGCTTTCTTT.

The chain employs TRBV10-3 and TRBJ2-3; 10 nucleotides agree with TRBD2. V was clipped by 3 bases and J by 5 bases; unmatched bases: 8. The CDR3 runs to 16 residues. Germline V gives CDR1 ENHRY, CDR2 SYGVKD. DNA of the CDR3: TGTGCCATCAGTGACCCAGCGGGGGGGAGGAGAGATACGCAGTATTTT. It codes for CAISDPAGGRRDTQYF.

CDR3 amino acids: CASSSRVENTIYF. The CDR3 region has the DNA TGTGCCAGCAGCTCCAGGGTTGAAAACACCATATATTTT. The chain links TRBV11-3 to TRBJ1-3; TRBD1 is a possible D gene (5 bases). Germline lookup yields CDR1 SGHNT and CDR2 YENEEA. The V gene lost 4 bases and the J gene lost 6 bases, with 10 bases spanning the gap. CDR3 length: 13 residues. The entire variable domain, with the rest obtained from reference TRBV11-3 and TRBJ1-3, is as follows: EAGVVQSPRYKIIEKKQPVAFWCNPISGHNTLYWYLQNLGQGPELLIRYENEEAVDDSQLPKDRFSAERLKGVDSTLKIQPAELGDSAVYLCASSSRVENTIYFGEGSWLTVV.

This sequence joins TRBV9 and TRBJ2-1, with TRBD2 matching over 8 bases. Germline values: CDR1 SGDLS, CDR2 YYNGEE. This CDR3 is built from 14 residues. The trim removed 0 bases at V and 4 bases at J, leaving 0 bases unmatched. DNA of the CDR3: TGTGCCAGCAGCGTAGGCGGGGGGTACAATGAGCAGTTCTTC. Translation gives CASSVGGGYNEQFF.